This entry is about one TCR beta chain. This clonotype was counted many times. No antigen is known for it. No base qualities exist here, and no much larger clone lies one base off it. Library generation was performed with 5' RACE. The sample was run on an Illumina HiSeq 2500. A second PCR of about 6 to 11 cycles was performed with a sample-barcoded 5' primer and a J-beta primer mix. A unique molecular identifier was introduced onto each TCR beta cDNA molecule by a template-switch 5' adaptor carrying 12 random nucleotides. Each sample yielded at least 3 million CDR3-containing paired-end reads. All of the RNA was converted into first-strand cDNA using the Mint cDNA synthesis kit, with a TRBC-specific oligonucleotide serving as the primer. After uracil-DNA glycosylase treatment, a first 18-cycle PCR used universal primers M1SS and BC2_uni_R on all cDNA. The study's processing was this. Normalization of each sample was performed by random selection of 1 million high-quality reads, each carrying a distinct molecular identifier. Instead of being binned into consensus sequences, reads with shared molecular identifiers were discarded. MiTCR, set to a Q25 quality threshold and the strictest error-elimination algorithm, was used for CDR3 identification, clonotype clustering and error correction. A nonparametric unseen species model with Euler transformation was used to estimate a lower bound on total TCR beta diversity. In TCRdb, the public reads were trimmed at Q25 with fastp and aligned with MiXCR, with productive beta chains retained. Duplicate CDR3 protein sequences are folded into a single record with the most common DNA and genes. Clone size and V and J calls follow TCRdb, not the original study. The sample records 1.5 million to 2 million distinct CDR3 sequences, almost 35% of which are singletons. The ten largest make up around 11% of the sample.

This record comes from a study of blood T cells in healthy people across ages (dated by TCRdb to the mid-2010s). General notes on the study: In model experiments, roughly one uniquely barcoded TCR beta cDNA molecule per two T cells was captured by template switching. Using deep sequencing normalized with unique cDNA molecular identifiers, the study measured how TCR beta repertoire diversity changes with age. The donors were divided into four age groups: young (average around 16 years), middle-aged (about 39), aged (62) and long-lived (more than 75). Donors of different ages were randomly distributed across sequencing lanes to avoid experimental bias. For two donors (one aged 18 to 29 and one aged 80 or older), the study analyzed two additional independent replicas of 1 million unique cDNA reads from the same blood draw. Study-level results and caveats: Donor CMV infection status was unknown, potentially confounding age-related changes in expanded clonotypes. Total diversity estimates from one million sequenced T cells were considered lower bounds and underestimates. Compared with the aged group, more naive CD4+ T cells, fewer expanded clones and increased TCR diversity were shown by the long-lived group, suggesting age selection. Since profiling was done on bulk unsorted PBMCs, naive and antigen-experienced compartments could not be conclusively compared. The percentage of naive T cells measured by flow cytometry correlated strongly with observed TCR beta diversity. As age increased, observed TCR beta diversity per million T cells dropped in a roughly linear way, and a significant reduction was already evident by age around 41.

From the cysteine through the phenylalanine, the CDR3 covers 14 amino acids. Of all the DNA, just the CDR3 is kept, 42 bases in frame from base 1. For this chain, trimming is 4 bases at the V end and 0 bases at the J end, and the number of junction bases without a gene match is 5. CDR1 is given as SQVTM and CDR2 as ANQGSEA, both from the germline V gene. Systemically healthy Caucasian individuals from Russia, roughly 40 in total and aged about 6 to 100 years, were included as donors. Each donor gave about 10 milliliters of peripheral blood, drawn into EDTA-treated Vacutainer tubes. Ficoll-Paque density-gradient centrifugation was used to isolate PBMCs, with at least 6.5 million per sample. Total RNA was extracted from PBMCs with Trizol reagent, with at least 5.5 micrograms obtained per sample. The percentages of naive CD45RAhigh/CD27high T cells were determined by flow cytometry on a PBMC aliquot from every donor.

The sequence links TRBV29-1 to TRBJ2-5, with 7 middle bases fitting TRBD1. The sample taken for sequencing was blood. The receptor was derived from a woman aged 25 to 39 in good health. The DNA sequence is as follows: TGCAGCGTTGGGGGCAGGGGGTACCAAGAGACCCAGTACTTC. It encodes CSVGGRGYQETQYF.